The 29 T cell receptor beta chains in this list originate from one sample, sequenced in a study of control samples from healthy donors and cancer patients. The repertoire was sequenced with immunoSEQ multiplex PCR; TCRdb's copy has only in-frame clones and lacks some. This sample has approximately 170,000 clones, with approximately 86% found just once. The source material was blood. These receptors all stem from a woman in her thirties in good health.

The chain links TRBV4-2 to TRBJ2-3, with 9 positions matching TRBD2. V lost 3 bases and J lost 9; bases outside the gene matches: 4. The CDR3 extends over 13 amino acids. Per germline, CDR1 LGHNA and CDR2 YNFKEQ. CDR3 sequence reads: CASSHGGGATQYF. CDR3 bases: TGTGCCAGCAGCCATGGCGGGGGGGCGACGCAGTATTTT.

V and J are TRBV6-7 and TRBJ2-6, with D unclear. TRBV6-7 is known as an ORF, though its function is uncertain. V dropped 0 bases and J dropped 0 bases, with 21 bases sitting between them. This CDR3 is 21 amino acids long. The CDR3 loop is CASSYSSALGYYYSGANVLTF. The CDR3 nucleotides read TGTGCCAGCAGTTACTCGAGTGCCCTGGGGTATTATTACTCTGGGGCCAACGTCCTGACTTTC.

V and J are TRBV5-8 and TRBJ2-7; D could derive from TRBD1 or TRBD2 (5 bases each). Per germline, CDR1 SGHTS and CDR2 YDEGEE. The CDR3 consists of 16 residues. Trimming took off 4 bases at V and 1 base at J, with 18 bases between the two ends. In DNA form, the CDR3 reads TGTGCCAGCAGCCTCATCCTCGGGGCTCGGTCCTACGAGCAGTACTTC. As protein: CASSLILGARSYEQYF.

Written as DNA, the CDR3 is TGTGCCAGCAGCCCTTTTAGCGGTCCTCCTCTCCGGGCCAACGTCCTGACTTTC. Its translation: CASSPFSGPPLRANVLTF. V usage is TRBV3-1 (or the pseudogene TRBV3-2) and J usage is TRBJ2-6; D possibly corresponds to TRBD2 (6 bases). The germline V gene has CDR1 LGHDT and CDR2 YNNKEL (reference sequence). The CDR3 contains 18 residues. The V gene lost 4 bases and the J gene lost 5 bases, with 21 bases spanning the gap.

The V gene is TRBV20-1, the J gene TRBJ2-3; tentatively, D is TRBD1 (6 bases). The CDR3 is 11 residues long. Trimming took off 5 bases at V and 6 bases at J, with 9 bases between the two ends. Germline CDR1 reads DFQATT; CDR2 reads SNEGSKA (reference sequence). CDR3 DNA sequence: TGCAGTGCTGAGGGGGTCGATACGCAGTATTTT. It is translated as CSAEGVDTQYF.

The chain recombines TRBV19 with TRBJ2-5; weak D call: TRBD2 (6 bases). V dropped 3 bases and J dropped 4 bases, with 15 bases sitting between them. The CDR3 spans 15 residues. Germline loops: CDR1 LNHDA, CDR2 SQIVND (reference sequence). CDR3 nucleotide sequence: TGTGCCAGTAGTATGGTAGGGTTGGAGGGAGAGACCCAGTACTTC. Residues: CASSMVGLEGETQYF. Complete variable domain (other parts from reference TRBV19 and TRBJ2-5): DGGITQSPKYLFRKEGQNVTLSCEQNLNHDAMYWYRQDPGQGLRLIYYSQIVNDFQKGDIAEGYSVSREKKESFPLTVTSAQKNPTAFYLCASSMVGLEGETQYFGPGTRLLVL.

The chain is built from TRBV6-5 and TRBJ1-4; no clear D. Germline V gene sequence: CDR1 MNHEY, CDR2 SVGAGI. This CDR3 contains 12 residues. Deletions cut 6 bases from V and 8 bases from J, with 10 bases between. The chain's CDR3 is CASRGLEEKLFF. For the CDR3, the DNA is TGTGCCAGCAGAGGGTTAGAGGAAAAACTGTTTTTT.

Points on this clone: Compared with germline, one end of the junction differs, possibly owing to a read error. This chain links TRBV9 with TRBJ1-4, with 7 positions matching TRBD1. CDR1 and CDR2 (germline): SGDLS, YYNGEE. This CDR3 contains 10 residues. CDR3 sequence: CASTNLKQGF. The CDR3, as DNA: TGTGCCAGCACAAACCTCAAACAGGGGTTT. Using reference TRBV9 and TRBJ1-4 for the parts outside the CDR3, the full variable domain is DSGVTQTPKHLITATGQRVTLRCSPRSGDLSVYWYQQSLDQGLQFLIQYYNGEERAKGNILERFSAQQFPDLHSELNLSSLELGDSALYFCASTNLKQGFGSGTQLSVL.

This chain connects TRBV11-3 to TRBJ1-1; D call uncertain. The CDR3 spans 13 residues. Germline V lookup: CDR1 SGHNT, CDR2 YENEEA. Trimming left V 3 bases short and J 6 bases short, with 11 bases between. This CDR3 is CASSLASAAEAFF. As DNA, the CDR3 is TGTGCCAGCAGCTTGGCCTCCGCCGCTGAAGCTTTCTTT.

The chain uses TRBV6-1 and TRBJ2-2; 8 nucleotides line up with TRBD2. Germline lookup yields CDR1 MNHNS and CDR2 SASEGT. With 3 bases clipped from V and 1 base from J, the junction kept 7 bases outside the gene matches. The CDR3 has 17 amino acids. Here the CDR3 reads CASSEPPGLENTGELFF. The CDR3 DNA reads TGTGCCAGCAGTGAGCCCCCGGGACTAGAGAACACCGGGGAGCTGTTTTTT.

V usage is TRBV18 and J usage is TRBJ2-7; no definite D call. The V end lost 0 bases, the J end lost 3 bases, and 3 bases lay between the germline ends. The CDR3 sequence is 12 residues long. Germline lookup yields CDR1 KGHSH and CDR2 LQKENI. Here the CDR3 reads CASSPPGYEQYF. CDR3 bases: TGTGCCAGCTCACCACCTGGCTACGAGCAGTACTTC.

V and J are TRBV4-2 and TRBJ2-4; 9 bases align to TRBD1. With V trimmed by 2 bases and J by 2 bases, 19 bases remained unmatched. This CDR3 is 21 amino acids long. Germline V gene data show CDR1 as LGHNA and CDR2 as YNFKEQ. CDR3 residues: CASSQLFSLVTGGASKNIQYF. CDR3 nucleotides: TGTGCCAGCAGCCAACTATTTAGTTTGGTTACAGGGGGCGCGTCCAAAAACATTCAGTACTTC.

The V gene is TRBV4-2, the J gene TRBJ1-1; D uncertain. The V and J ends lost 1 base and 6 bases respectively, with 12 bases between them. CDR1 is LGHNA, CDR2 YNFKEQ, per germline. The CDR3 sequence is 14 residues long. The CDR3 sequence: CASSQASEVPEAFF. CDR3 DNA sequence: TGTGCCAGCAGCCAAGCTTCGGAAGTCCCTGAAGCTTTCTTT.

The rearrangement uses TRBV2 and TRBJ2-3, with 10 bases matching TRBD2. V gave up 6 bases and J gave up 4 bases; unmatched junction bases: 13. The length of the CDR3 is 17 residues. Germline V gene lookup returns CDR1 SNHLY and CDR2 FYNNEI. The CDR3 sequence is CASRGRLAGEGADTQYF. The CDR3 nucleotides are TGTGCCAGCAGGGGAAGACTAGCGGGTGAAGGGGCAGATACGCAGTATTTT.

The chain is built from TRBV5-1 and TRBJ2-3, with D maybe TRBD2 (6 bases). From germline, CDR1 is SGHRS and CDR2 YFSETQ. The CDR3 loop spans 16 amino acids. V was shortened by 0 bases and J by 2 bases, with 13 bases between the two germline ends. CDR3 loop: CASSLAQGLLTDTQYF. The CDR3 coding sequence is TGCGCCAGCAGCTTGGCCCAAGGACTACTCACAGATACGCAGTATTTT.

CDR3 residues: CASSQGQVVGTQYF. The CDR3 DNA reads TGTGCCAGCAGCCAAGGTCAGGTGGTTGGGACGCAGTATTTT. The V gene is TRBV3-1 (or the pseudogene TRBV3-2), the J gene TRBJ2-3; unclear D gene. The CDR3 runs to 14 residues. Germline V CDR1 and CDR2: LGHDT, YNNKEL (reference sequence). V lost 1 base, J lost 9 bases, and 14 bases lay in between.

This clone was seen just once. The genes are TRBV29-1 and TRBJ1-2; 7 positions match TRBD1. Losses at the gene ends were 4 bases for V and 3 bases for J; bases not matched to a gene: 5. The CDR3 covers 13 residues. Germline CDR1 is SQVTM and CDR2 is ANQGSEA. CDR3 loop: CSVGGTADYGYTF. CDR3 bases: TGCAGCGTTGGGGGGACAGCGGACTATGGCTACACCTTC.

Remarks on this clone: The sample carries other DNA sequences with the same CDR3. The chain recombines TRBV3-1 (or the pseudogene TRBV3-2) with TRBJ2-3; 10 nucleotides match TRBD1. The CDR3 contains 14 residues. J was trimmed by 3 bases and V by 3 bases; bases with no gene match: 0. CDR1 is LGHDT and CDR2 is YNNKEL in the germline V gene (reference sequence). CDR3 nucleotides: TGTGCCAGCAGCCAGGGACAGGGGACAGATACGCAGTATTTT. Translating it yields CASSQGQGTDTQYF.

This clone was seen once. CDR3 DNA sequence: TGCGCCAGCAGCTTGTCGCGGCCCACTGAAGCTTTCTTT. Its protein product is CASSLSRPTEAFF. The chain links TRBV5-1 to TRBJ1-1; D call uncertain. V lost 1 base, J lost 4 bases, and 8 bases lay in between. The CDR3 totals 13 residues. Germline V gives CDR1 SGHRS, CDR2 YFSETQ. Supplemented by reference TRBV5-1 and TRBJ1-1, the full variable domain reads KAGVTQTPRYLIKTRGQQVTLSCSPISGHRSVSWYQQTPGQGLQFLFEYFSETQRNKGNFPGRFSGRQFSNSRSEMNVSTLELGDSALYLCASSLSRPTEAFFGQGTRLTVV.

The sample holds one count of this clone. The chain uses TRBV21-1 and TRBJ2-7; the DNA was not compared with TRBD2, the D call given in the table. TRBV21-1 is termed a pseudogene. This CDR3 comprises 19 residues. The chain's CDR3 is CASSKAGLAGGAGSYEQYV. The CDR3, as DNA: TGTGCCAGCAGCAAAGCTGGACTAGCGGGGGGCGCGGGGTCCTACGAGCAGTACGTC.

To note about this clone: The junction and the germline gene differ at one end; a read error may be behind it. The chain employs TRBV4-1 and TRBJ1-5; D is ambiguous. The V gene's germline CDR1 is MGHRA and CDR2 YSYEKL. The CDR3 runs 14 residues. The CDR3 DNA sequence: TGCGCCAGCAGCGTTGGCAGGATCAATCAGTCCCAGCATTTT. It specifies CASSVGRINQSQHF.

DNA of the CDR3: TGTGCCAGCAGCTTAGTACAGGGTCAGGACACTGAAGCTTTCTTT. It translates to CASSLVQGQDTEAFF. The chain couples TRBV7-6 to TRBJ1-1, with D possibly being TRBD1 (6 bases). The germline V gene encodes CDR1 SGHVS and CDR2 FNYEAQ. V was pared by 1 base and J by 3 bases, with 12 bases between. The CDR3 extends over 15 amino acids.

The V call is TRBV19, the J call TRBJ2-2; no clear D. V lost 1 base and J 5 bases, leaving 2 bases between the germline ends. Germline CDR1 and CDR2: LNHDA and SQIVND (reference sequence). There are 12 residues in the CDR3. CDR3: CASSIGTGELFF. CDR3 nucleotides: TGTGCCAGTAGTATAGGTACCGGGGAGCTGTTTTTT.

This chain uses TRBV7-8 with TRBJ2-6; D remains unclear. Per germline, CDR1 SGHVS and CDR2 FQNEAQ. The length of the CDR3 is 17 residues. Trimming cost V 5 bases and J 0 bases, with 14 bases left between them. The CDR3 here is CASSPYRALSGANVLTF. In DNA, the CDR3 is TGTGCCAGCAGCCCGTACCGGGCCCTCTCTGGGGCCAACGTCCTGACTTTC.

The V call is TRBV5-6, the J call TRBJ2-7; no clear D. The CDR3 covers 13 residues. The germline V gene encodes CDR1 SGHDT and CDR2 YYEEEE. V was trimmed by 4 bases and J by 0 bases, leaving 8 bases between them. The DNA for the CDR3 is TGTGCCAGCAGCGTGGTGAGCTCCTACGAGCAGTACGTC. It specifies CASSVVSSYEQYV.

The gene calls are TRBV5-5 and TRBJ2-2; no firm D call. Germline V CDR1 and CDR2: SGHKS, YYEKEE (reference sequence). The V end was cut by 0 bases, the J end by 1 base, with 10 bases between. The CDR3 has 16 amino acids. The CDR3 is CASSLAKLENTGELFF. CDR3 DNA: TGTGCCAGCAGCTTGGCCAAGCTAGAGAACACCGGGGAGCTGTTTTTT.

V is TRBV3-1 (or the pseudogene TRBV3-2) and J is TRBJ1-5; D is unclear. This CDR3 spans 15 amino acids. V gave up 0 bases and J gave up 7 bases, with 13 bases separating them. The V gene's germline CDR1 is LGHDT and CDR2 YNNKEL (reference sequence). The CDR3 loop reads CASSQDFSGVQPQHF. Written as DNA, the CDR3 is TGTGCCAGCAGCCAAGATTTTAGTGGTGTCCAGCCCCAGCATTTT.

The chain combines TRBV6-6 with TRBJ1-5; TRBD1 might be the D (6 bases). Per germline, CDR1 MNHNY and CDR2 SVGAGI (reference sequence). V was trimmed by 6 bases and J by 0 bases, leaving 12 bases between them. This CDR3 has 15 residues. The CDR3 DNA follows: TGTGCCAGCAGCCCCGGGACATTTAGCAATCAGCCCCAGCATTTT. Encoded protein: CASSPGTFSNQPQHF.

The rearrangement joins TRBV5-5 to TRBJ2-7, with D hard to call. V shed 4 bases and J shed 6 bases, with 11 bases lying between them. CDR1 is SGHKS and CDR2 is YYEKEE in the germline V gene (reference sequence). This CDR3 region has 12 residues. CDR3 nucleotide sequence: TGTGCCAGCAGCCTCCGATGGGCCGAGCAGTACTTC. Amino acid sequence: CASSLRWAEQYF.